What follows are 25 T cell receptor beta chains derived from one specimen sequenced in a study of blood T cells in healthy people across ages. It was with a sample-barcoded 5' primer and a J-beta primer mix that a second PCR of about 7 to 12 cycles was run. TCRdb re-called the 5' RACE reads with MiXCR, one entry per CDR3 protein. The sample lists hundreds of thousands of distinct CDR3 sequences; around 27% were seen once. Sequences were obtained from blood. Receptors originate from a woman between 65 and 79 years old in good health.

This chain links TRBV20-1 with TRBJ2-3; 7 bases align to TRBD1. Germline V gene data show CDR1 as DFQATT and CDR2 as SNEGSKA (reference sequence). The CDR3 has 14 amino acids. V dropped 3 bases and J dropped 2; count of bases not matched to a gene: 5. The CDR3 reads CSASDRASTDTQYF. The DNA of the CDR3 is TGCAGTGCTAGCGACAGGGCTTCCACAGATACGCAGTATTTT.

This clonotype was seen a few times. The chain has TRBV10-3 and TRBJ2-5; TRBD2 matches 11 bases. The J call may be in error: the DNA end matches TRBJ2-1 better. This CDR3 is 16 amino acids long. CDR1 is ENHRY and CDR2 is SYGVKD in the germline V gene. The CDR3 region is CAINNLGTSGPGRQFF. CDR3 bases: TGTGCCATCAATAATCTCGGGACTAGCGGACCAGGTCGACAGTTCTTC.

The chain couples TRBV15 to TRBJ2-1; no definite D call. Looked up from germline, CDR1 is LNHNV and CDR2 is YYDKDF (reference sequence). The CDR3 totals 13 residues. V dropped 6 bases and J dropped 7 bases, with 13 bases sitting between them. The CDR3 nucleotides read TGTGCCACCAGGTCCCCAGACGGGAATGAGCAGTTCTTC. It is translated as CATRSPDGNEQFF.

Only a few counts were recorded for this clonotype. The rearrangement uses TRBV14 and TRBJ2-5; possible D gene TRBD2, 5 bases. The germline V and J ends were trimmed by 1 base and 5 bases, with 14 bases remaining between them. Germline CDR1 SGHDN, CDR2 FVKESK. The CDR3 has 15 amino acids. The CDR3 bases are TGTGCCAGCAGCCAAGGGATAGTGCGGGTGGAGACCCAGTACTTC. Protein product: CASSQGIVRVETQYF.

This clonotype was counted between two and nine times. The V gene is TRBV2, the J gene TRBJ2-4; 8 nucleotides align to TRBD2. From germline, CDR1 is SNHLY and CDR2 FYNNEI. The length of the CDR3 is 12 residues. Losses at the gene ends were 6 bases for V and 15 bases for J; bases not matched to a gene: 10. The chain's CDR3 is CASSGTSPQGYF. DNA for the CDR3: TGTGCCAGCAGCGGGACTAGTCCCCAAGGGTACTTC.

The table lists this clonotype with a few counts. The chain links TRBV24-1 to TRBJ2-1, with 7 nucleotides matching TRBD1. The CDR3 has 14 amino acids. Germline V lookup: CDR1 KGHDR, CDR2 SFDVKD. V shed 3 bases, J shed 5 bases, and the junction held 3 bases outside the gene matches. CDR3 coding DNA: TGTGCCACCAGTGATCCCGGACAGGACAATGAGCAGTTCTTC. As protein: CATSDPGQDNEQFF.

The table lists this clonotype with a count of one. CDR3 DNA: TGTGCCAGCTTGTTCGACGGGGCCAAAAACATTCAGTACTTC. Its translation is CASLFDGAKNIQYF. The J gene is TRBJ2-4, the V gene TRBV6-1; D remains ambiguous. V dropped 8 bases and J dropped 1 base, with 12 bases sitting between them. The CDR3 is 14 residues long. Germline V gives CDR1 MNHNS, CDR2 SASEGT.

This clonotype was seen repeatedly, ten times or more. This chain joins TRBV7-9 and TRBJ2-7, with 7 bases fitting TRBD2. The ends lost 5 bases at V and 3 bases at J; junction bases unmatched: 10. CDR3 length: 15 residues. Germline CDR1 reads SEHNR; CDR2 reads FQNEAQ (reference sequence). The chain's CDR3 is CASSLGLGDFYEQYF. The CDR3 DNA reads as TGTGCCAGCAGCCTCGGACTAGGTGACTTCTACGAGCAGTACTTC.

This clonotype has only a few counts. The genes are TRBV29-1 and TRBJ1-1; a possible D gene is TRBD1 (5 bases). V lost 3 bases to trimming and J lost 3 bases, with 11 bases between them. Germline CDR1 is SQVTM and CDR2 is ANQGSEA. The CDR3 consists of 13 residues. This chain's CDR3 is CSVEGRLDTEAFF. CDR3 coding DNA: TGCAGCGTTGAGGGACGGCTGGACACTGAAGCTTTCTTT.

This clonotype was detected only a few times. The rearrangement uses TRBV29-1 and TRBJ2-5; maybe TRBD2 (6 bases). CDR1 and CDR2 (germline): SQVTM, ANQGSEA. This CDR3 has 14 residues. V lost 6 bases, J lost 5 bases, and 19 bases lay in between. CDR3 region: CSVAQQDAGETQYF. The CDR3 DNA is TGCAGCGTCGCTCAACAGGACGCGGGGGAGACCCAGTACTTC.

This sequence joins TRBV5-1 and TRBJ1-5; D is ambiguous. The CDR3 has 9 amino acids. V lost 9 bases to trimming and J lost 3 bases, with 1 base between them. Germline V CDR1 and CDR2: SGHRS, YFSETQ. The DNA for the CDR3 is TGCGCCACCAATCAGCCCCAGCATTTT. Residues: CATNQPQHF.

The V gene is TRBV7-9, the J gene TRBJ2-1, with TRBD2 matching 9 bases. The ends lost 5 bases at V and 5 bases at J; junction bases unmatched: 7. There are 15 residues in the CDR3. The germline V gene has CDR1 SEHNR and CDR2 FQNEAQ (reference sequence). The CDR3 DNA follows: TGTGCCAGCAGCCCCGGACTAGCGACTAACAATGAGCAGTTCTTC. It encodes CASSPGLATNNEQFF.

This clonotype appeared a few times. This chain uses TRBV6-5 with TRBJ2-1; D is unclear. Germline V gene sequence: CDR1 MNHEY, CDR2 SVGAGI. This CDR3 has 17 amino acids. V lost 0 bases and J 7 bases, leaving 19 bases between the germline ends. The CDR3 protein is CASSYSIPLPGINEQFF. The DNA of the CDR3 is TGTGCCAGCAGTTACTCGATACCACTACCTGGTATTAATGAGCAGTTCTTC.

A note on this clonotype: Compared with germline, one end of the junction differs, possibly owing to a read error. The rearrangement links TRBV5-1 to TRBJ2-5, with D unresolved. The CDR3 has 12 amino acids. Germline lookup yields CDR1 SGHRS and CDR2 YFSETQ. In nucleotides, the CDR3 is TGCGCCAGCAGCTTAGGCGGAGAGACCGAGTACTTC. Translated, it gives CASSLGGETEYF. Looking up the rest from reference TRBV5-1 and TRBJ2-5 gives the full variable domain: KAGVTQTPRYLIKTRGQQVTLSCSPISGHRSVSWYQQTPGQGLQFLFEYFSETQRNKGNFPGRFSGRQFSNSRSEMNVSTLELGDSALYLCASSLGGETEYFGPGTRLLVL.

This clonotype was seen only a few times. CDR3 protein: CSVLEQGMSTYGYTF. The CDR3 DNA reads TGCAGCGTCCTCGAACAGGGTATGTCGACTTATGGCTACACCTTC. The rearrangement joins TRBV29-1 to TRBJ1-2, with D possibly being TRBD1 (6 bases). This CDR3 region has 15 residues. CDR1 is SQVTM, CDR2 ANQGSEA, per germline. Trimming shortened V by 6 bases and J by 5 bases, and 22 bases separated the two germline ends.

This clonotype has only a few counts. The rearrangement joins TRBV25-1 to TRBJ1-6; 7 bases map to TRBD1. J was trimmed by 7 bases and V by 6 bases; bases with no gene match: 18. This CDR3 comprises 18 residues. Germline loops: CDR1 MGHDK, CDR2 SYGVNS. CDR3 in amino acids: CASRETSGTARGNSPLHF. The CDR3 nucleotides are TGTGCCAGCAGAGAAACGAGCGGGACAGCGAGGGGAAATTCACCCCTCCACTTT.

This chain uses TRBV14 with TRBJ2-3; D not resolved. V was trimmed by 6 bases and J by 2 bases, leaving 12 bases between them. The CDR3 runs 14 residues. Germline V gives CDR1 SGHDN, CDR2 FVKESK. The CDR3 loop is CASSRIANTDTQYF. CDR3 nucleotides: TGTGCCAGCAGTCGCATAGCTAACACAGATACGCAGTATTTT.

CDR3 DNA: TGTGCCAGCAGCCAATCGGGGACTGGACAAGAGACCCAGTACTTC. Its translation is CASSQSGTGQETQYF. V and J are TRBV3-1 and TRBJ2-5, with a tentative D call TRBD2 (6 bases). The length of the CDR3 is 15 residues. V gave up 2 bases and J gave up 2 bases, with 12 bases separating them. Germline-derived CDR1 and CDR2 are LGHDT and YNNKEL (reference sequence).

This clonotype has a count of ten or more. V usage is TRBV7-2 and J usage is TRBJ2-7, with TRBD1 matching over 9 bases. Germline values: CDR1 SGHTA, CDR2 FQGNSA. Trimming cost V 5 bases and J 4 bases; bases outside gene matches: 15. This CDR3 has 17 amino acids. The CDR3 here is CASSKLPGQGFLYEQYF. In DNA form, the CDR3 reads TGTGCCAGCAGCAAATTACCGGGACAGGGTTTCCTTTACGAGCAGTACTTC.

V gene TRBV2 combines with J gene TRBJ1-5; the D gene is possibly TRBD1 (6 bases). This CDR3 is 16 amino acids long. Germline values: CDR1 SNHLY, CDR2 FYNNEI. V was clipped by 0 bases and J by 0 bases, with 9 bases between them. CDR3 loop: CASSEAGTPSNQPQHF. In DNA form, the CDR3 reads TGTGCCAGCAGTGAAGCTGGGACACCTAGCAATCAGCCCCAGCATTTT.

The rearrangement joins TRBV20-1 to TRBJ2-1, with no clear D. This CDR3 has 12 amino acids. V was shortened by 5 bases and J by 2 bases, with 7 bases between the two germline ends. CDR1 DFQATT and CDR2 SNEGSKA come from the germline V gene (reference sequence). This CDR3 reads CSAPTAYNEQFF. The CDR3 DNA reads as TGCAGTGCTCCGACGGCCTACAATGAGCAGTTCTTC.

The sample holds many counts of this clonotype. The V call is TRBV20-1, the J call TRBJ2-5; D is undetermined. CDR1 DFQATT and CDR2 SNEGSKA come from the germline V gene (reference sequence). This CDR3 has 11 amino acids. The V end was cut by 5 bases, the J end by 0 bases, with 4 bases between. CDR3 protein: CSAYYQETQYF. DNA for the CDR3: TGCAGTGCTTATTACCAAGAGACCCAGTACTTC.

J is TRBJ1-3 and V is TRBV10-3, with no clear D. The CDR3 extends over 16 amino acids. Germline CDR1 reads ENHRY; CDR2 reads SYGVKD. V lost 2 bases and J lost 4, with 15 bases in between. The CDR3 reads CAISEVKDPSGNTIYF. DNA for the CDR3: TGTGCCATCAGTGAGGTAAAGGACCCGTCGGGAAACACCATATATTTT.

V usage is TRBV20-1 and J usage is TRBJ2-7; D is unresolved. Germline V gene data show CDR1 as DFQATT and CDR2 as SNEGSKA (reference sequence). Deletions cut 7 bases from V and 3 bases from J, with 7 bases between. The CDR3 is 10 residues long. The CDR3 spells CSVGGYEQYF. The CDR3 DNA is TGCAGTGTAGGCGGCTACGAGCAGTACTTC.

The chain links TRBV6-1 to TRBJ2-3; 7 positions agree with TRBD2. This CDR3 region has 15 residues. V trimming: 7 bases; J trimming: 6 bases; junction bases outside the gene matches: 13. Germline V CDR1 and CDR2: MNHNS, SASEGT. The CDR3: CASTVTGGLSDTQYF. CDR3 DNA: TGTGCCAGCACCGTAACGGGAGGCCTCTCGGATACGCAGTATTTT.